The present T cell receptor (beta chain) was sequenced within a study of cytomegalovirus exposure and HLA in healthy donors. This clone was seen just once. Antigen: not known. Sequenced by immunoSEQ multiplex PCR; TCRdb stores in-frame clones only, minus some. Among 300,000 to 450,000 clones listed, 80% to 90% were seen once. The study, taken as a whole, reports: Cytomegalovirus status was reportedly diagnosed by the classifier with high specificity and sensitivity. CMV antigen specificity was confirmed in vitro for a few CMV-associated chains. Most TCR sequences were rare, but some public TCRs occurred in many donors. According to a subsequent analysis, TCR clusters identified in the first cohort showed a tendency to co-occur across the 120 or so validation repertoires.

Germline lookup yields CDR1 MDHEN and CDR2 SYDVKM. The CDR3 extends over 16 amino acids. V trimming: 8 bases; J trimming: 7 bases; junction bases outside the gene matches: 15. This chain uses TRBV28 with TRBJ1-5; the match to TRBD1 covers 9 bases. The specimen was PBMCs. The sequence came from a woman under 30 in good health and CMV-seronegative. This CDR3 reads CASLSGYRGRLQPQHF. In DNA, the CDR3 is TGTGCCAGCCTTTCCGGTTACAGGGGGCGTCTCCAGCCCCAGCATTTT.